Sequencing of this T cell receptor (beta chain) was carried out in a study of OX40 agonist ivuxolimab in advanced cancers. Background on the whole study: Ivuxolimab was a fully human IgG2 agonistic monoclonal antibody targeting the costimulatory receptor OX40 (CD134). The paper covers the monotherapy dose-escalation part of the phase I ivuxolimab trial, which included N of about 50 patients. Intravenous ivuxolimab was administered to patients every 2 weeks at six dose levels: 0.01, 0.1, 0.3, 1.5, 3 and 10 mg/kg. Partial responses were achieved by three dose-escalation patients, of whom one had hepatocellular carcinoma and two had cutaneous melanoma. A male proportion of 82.7% and a mean age of approximately 61 years, ranging from about 23 to 90, were recorded for the dose-escalation cohort. Of the roughly 52 dose-escalation patients, hepatocellular carcinoma was present in around 20, melanoma in some 15, renal cell carcinoma in 9 and head and neck cancer in 9. Patients were allowed to have had prior anti-PD-1, anti-PD-L1 or anti-CTLA-4 therapy, and roughly 40% of the dose-escalation patients had previously received checkpoint inhibitors. Peripheral TCRbeta sequencing aimed to test whether ivuxolimab altered TCR sequence diversity and caused clonal T-cell expansion. Broad study findings and their caveats: At doses from 0.1 to 3.0 mg/kg, clonal expansion was seen in both CD4+ and CD8+ blood T cells between baseline and week 6. Low levels of normalized T-cell clonal expansion were also seen in some patients who did not respond. In the 0.1-3.0 mg/kg groups, partial responders had among the lowest normalized peripheral clonal expansion, particularly in CD8+ T cells. After ivuxolimab, CD8+ T cells had more expanded clones than CD4+ T cells on average. The antigen specificity of the peripheral T cells that underwent clonal expansion was not determined.

Patients with a history of autoimmune disease or receiving systemic immunosuppression were excluded from the trial. In every dose cohort, peripheral blood was drawn for TCR sequencing at baseline, cycle 4 day 1, and cycle 7 day 1. Samples were obtained from an open-label, multicenter, first-in-human phase I dose-escalation trial of ivuxolimab. The trial enrolled adults with locally advanced or metastatic head and neck squamous cell, hepatocellular, melanoma or renal cell carcinoma. CD4+ and CD8+ T cells were sorted separately from peripheral blood before TCR sequencing. Genomic DNA was isolated from the sorted cells so that the TCRbeta CDR3 region could be sequenced. The immunoSEQ Assay was used to sequence the TCRbeta CDR3 regions. TCRdb's version of the immuneACCESS table is confined to in-frame rearrangements and falls short of the full clone set. An unresolved V gene accounts for under half of the shortfall where checked; the remainder is of unknown origin. In this sample the table shows approximately 58,000 clones, 75% to 95% of which occur a single time. The ten largest make up around 0.42% of the sample.

Looking up the germline V gene (reference sequence) yields CDR1 MNHEY and CDR2 SMNVEV. The CDR3 starts with the cysteine, ends with the phenylalanine, and has 15 residues. Only the CDR3 portion is preserved as DNA: 45 bases, with reading frame beginning at the first base. V is pruned by 8 bases and J by 6 bases, leaving 11 bases of the junction without a gene match. Worth noting for this clone: Its antigen remains undetermined. No base quality values were provided; no much bigger clone lies one nucleotide off.

The sample was CD4+ or CD8+ T cells sorted from blood, taken in a trial of the OX40 agonist ivuxolimab. The sequence joins TRBV27 to TRBJ1-5, with TRBD1 matching 9 junction bases. The TCR comes from an adult with an advanced solid tumor such as melanoma, head and neck, liver or kidney cancer. The nucleotides read TGTGCCAGCGCTTCAGGGGGGACAGGGATTCAGCCCCAGCATTTT. Its protein product is CASASGGTGIQPQHF.